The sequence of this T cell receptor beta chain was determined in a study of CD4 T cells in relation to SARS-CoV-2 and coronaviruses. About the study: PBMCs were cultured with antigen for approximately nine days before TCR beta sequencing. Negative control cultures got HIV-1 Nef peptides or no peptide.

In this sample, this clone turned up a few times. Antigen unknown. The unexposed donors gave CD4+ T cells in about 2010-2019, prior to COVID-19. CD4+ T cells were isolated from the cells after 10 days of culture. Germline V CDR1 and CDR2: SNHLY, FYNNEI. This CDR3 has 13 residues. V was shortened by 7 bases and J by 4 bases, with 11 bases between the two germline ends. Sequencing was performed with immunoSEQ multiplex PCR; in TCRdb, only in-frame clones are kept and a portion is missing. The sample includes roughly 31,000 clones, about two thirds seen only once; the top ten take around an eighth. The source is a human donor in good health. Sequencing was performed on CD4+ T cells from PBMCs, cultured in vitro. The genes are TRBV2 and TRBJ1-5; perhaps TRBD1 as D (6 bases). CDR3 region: CASKDSLNQPQHF. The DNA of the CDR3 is TGTGCCAGCAAGGACAGCCTAAATCAGCCCCAGCATTTT.